This passage covers 18 T cell receptor beta chains from one sample sequenced in a study of CXCR3-negative and CXCR3-positive naive CD8 T cells. The libraries of TRB cDNA were constructed through 5' RACE using UMI labels. TCRdb re-called the 5' RACE reads and catalogs CDR3 proteins one per entry, DNA excluded. This listing includes 100,000 to 150,000 distinct CDR3 sequences. Sample: naive CXCR3- CD8+ T cells from blood. Indicated subset: CD45RO-CCR7+CD27+CD95- naive CD8+ T cells lacking CXCR3 (TNR3-). The receptors stem from a human donor in good health. Some clones in this sample may be carry-over from other donors' samples.

The chain links TRBV29-1 to TRBJ1-1. Germline CDR1 reads SQVTM; CDR2 reads ANQGSEA. CDR3 length: 13 amino acids. The CDR3: CSAWSGDSTEAFF. The full variable domain, in which reference TRBV29-1 and TRBJ1-1 provide the parts outside the CDR3, is SAVISQKPSRDICQRGTSLTIQCQVDSQVTMMFWYRQQPGQSLTLIATANQGSEATYESGFVIDKFPISRPNLTFSTLTVSNMSPEDSSIYLCSAWSGDSTEAFFGQGTRLTVV.

V and J are TRBV20-1 and TRBJ2-4; TCRdb names TRBD2, which stays unverified in the absence of DNA. The CDR3 is made up of 15 amino acids. Germline CDR1 reads DFQATT; CDR2 reads SNEGSKA (reference sequence). The CDR3 sequence is CSARDRDGAIYIQYF.

The V and J genes are TRBV12-3 or TRBV12-4 and TRBJ2-5; TCRdb's D gene call, TRBD2, goes unchecked for lack of DNA. CDR3 size: 14 residues. CDR3 residues: CASSPPGGGETQYF.

V gene TRBV4-1 combines with J gene TRBJ2-7; the D gene TCRdb calls, TRBD1, cannot be checked with no DNA. Per germline, CDR1 MGHRA and CDR2 YSYEKL. The CDR3 totals 14 residues. CDR3 sequence reads: CASSQGQTYYEQYF.

The rearrangement links TRBV5-1 to TRBJ2-2. Germline V CDR1 and CDR2: SGHRS, YFSETQ. The CDR3 extends over 12 amino acids. CDR3 protein: CASSLGSGELFF.

This chain uses TRBV11-2 with TRBJ2-5. The CDR3 is 15 residues long. In germline, CDR1 is SGHAT, CDR2 FQNNGV. The CDR3 reads CASSLDGSGQETQYF. The full variable domain, its missing parts supplied by reference TRBV11-2 and TRBJ2-5, is EAGVAQSPRYKIIEKRQSVAFWCNPISGHATLYWYQQILGQGPKLLIQFQNNGVVDDSQLPKDRFSAERLKGVDSTLKIQPAKLEDSAVYLCASSLDGSGQETQYFGPGTRLLVL.

The rearrangement joins TRBV13 to TRBJ2-5; with no DNA, the TCRdb D assignment of TRBD1 cannot be verified. The CDR3 is 17 amino acids. CDR1 is PRHDT and CDR2 is FYEKMQ in the germline V gene (reference sequence). The CDR3 loop reads CASSPGGFSVLQETQYF.

V gene TRBV7-2 combines with J gene TRBJ2-5; no DNA is available, so the TRBD1 call from TCRdb remains unchecked. This CDR3 is built from 16 residues. CDR1 and CDR2 from the germline V gene are SGHTA and FQGNSA. The CDR3 loop is CASSPPRQGLQETQYF.

The V call is TRBV6-5, the J call TRBJ1-2. This CDR3 region has 15 residues. CDR1 and CDR2 from the germline V gene are MNHEY and SVGAGI. The CDR3 sequence is CASSYGTSGNYGYTF.

The chain couples TRBV7-9 to TRBJ2-7; TCRdb gives TRBD2 as the D gene, but with no DNA this cannot be confirmed. CDR3 length: 14 amino acids. Germline V gene lookup returns CDR1 SEHNR and CDR2 FQNEAQ (reference sequence). CDR3 loop: CASSFRAASYEQYF.

This chain joins TRBV4-1 and TRBJ2-5; as DNA is missing, the TRBD1 call by TCRdb cannot be tested. Germline V gene lookup returns CDR1 MGHRA and CDR2 YSYEKL. The CDR3 is 14 amino acids. The CDR3 loop is CASSQGEGVETQYF.

The V call is TRBV15, the J call TRBJ2-2. Germline V gene sequence: CDR1 LNHNV, CDR2 YYDKDF (reference sequence). This CDR3 has 16 amino acids. CDR3 region: CATSRDFGRNTGELFF.

This chain connects TRBV9 to TRBJ2-1. The CDR3 is 15 amino acids. CDR1 SGDLS and CDR2 YYNGEE come from the germline V gene. This CDR3 reads CASSVLPTGYNEQFF.

The chain recombines TRBV7-6 with TRBJ1-1; there is no DNA to check the TCRdb D call of TRBD1. CDR1 is SGHVS, CDR2 FNYEAQ, per germline. This CDR3 is built from 16 residues. CDR3: CASSLEPGGGRSVAFF.

The V and J genes are TRBV29-1 and TRBJ1-4. The germline CDR1 and CDR2 sequences are SQVTM and ANQGSEA. The CDR3 contains 11 residues. The CDR3 reads CSVYRGGKLFF.

This chain connects TRBV5-4 to TRBJ2-7. The germline V gene has CDR1 SGHNT and CDR2 YYREEE (reference sequence). The CDR3 consists of 14 residues. The CDR3 is CASSSSDAVYEQYF.

The chain combines TRBV7-3 with TRBJ2-5; as DNA is missing, the TRBD1 call by TCRdb cannot be tested. This CDR3 comprises 14 residues. Germline V gene lookup returns CDR1 SGHTA and CDR2 FQGTGA. CDR3 amino acids: CASSLSGGLETQYF. Filled out from reference TRBV7-3 and TRBJ2-5, the complete variable domain reads GAGVSQTPSNKVTEKGKYVELRCDPISGHTALYWYRQSLGQGPEFLIYFQGTGAADDSGLPNDRFFAVRPEGSVSTLKIQRTERGDSAVYLCASSLSGGLETQYFGPGTRLLVL.

The chain joins TRBV29-1 to TRBJ2-1. The CDR3 covers 13 residues. Germline V gene sequence: CDR1 SQVTM, CDR2 ANQGSEA. The CDR3 sequence is CSVEKSSYNEQFF.